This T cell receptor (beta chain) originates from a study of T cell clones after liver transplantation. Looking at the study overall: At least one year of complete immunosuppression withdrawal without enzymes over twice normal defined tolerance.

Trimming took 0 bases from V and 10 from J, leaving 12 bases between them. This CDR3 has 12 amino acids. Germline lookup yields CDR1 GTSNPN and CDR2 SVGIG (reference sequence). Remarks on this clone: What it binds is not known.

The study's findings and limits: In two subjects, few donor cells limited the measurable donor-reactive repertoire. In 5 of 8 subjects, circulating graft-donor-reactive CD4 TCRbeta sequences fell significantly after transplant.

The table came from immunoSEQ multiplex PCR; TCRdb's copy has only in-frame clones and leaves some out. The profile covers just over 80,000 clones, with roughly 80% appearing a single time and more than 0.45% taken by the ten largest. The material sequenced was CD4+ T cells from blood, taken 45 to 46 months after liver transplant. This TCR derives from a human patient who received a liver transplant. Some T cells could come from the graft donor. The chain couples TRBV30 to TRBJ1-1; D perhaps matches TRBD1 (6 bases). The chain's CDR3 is CAWSVDRWRAFF. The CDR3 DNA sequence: TGTGCCTGGAGTGTGGACAGATGGAGAGCTTTCTTT.